The clone carrying this T cell receptor (beta chain) appeared a few times. Germline V gives CDR1 MNHEY, CDR2 SMNVEV (reference sequence). The V gene lost 5 bases and the J gene lost 0 bases, with 10 bases spanning the gap. The CDR3 is 14 residues long. This sample stems from a study of CD8+ T cells in alopecia areata. Study information: Dosing with tofacitinib proceeded for 6 to 18 months, followed by 6 months off drug.

cDNA reverse transcribed from extracted RNA served as the sequencing template. Data came from immunoSEQ multiplex PCR; TCRdb stores just in-frame clones and leaves some out. The sample consists of approximately 140,000 clones, around 86% of them appearing once. The receptor was isolated from a human donor with alopecia areata. The V call is TRBV27, the J call TRBJ1-1; D gene uncertain. The starting material was CD8+ T cells sorted from blood, obtained at week 0. The CDR3 DNA reads TGTGCCAGCAGTAAAGCATTTATGAACACTGAAGCTTTCTTT. Translating it yields CASSKAFMNTEAFF.